Each of the 15 T cell receptor beta chains below was sequenced from the same sample in a study of Ad26.COV2.S vaccination and SARS-CoV-2 variants. Treatment: around 19 received Ad26.COV2.S at low or high dose, single or two shots; roughly five received placebo; per-sample allocation not given. The samples date from day 63 after the first vaccine or placebo injection. Measured with immunoSEQ multiplex PCR; TCRdb has only the in-frame clones, and not every one. The data hold almost 400,000 clones, with 75% to 90% observed a single time. The sequencing here drew on peripheral blood, taken in a trial of Ad26.COV2.S vaccine versus placebo. These receptors all stem from a person between 18 and 60 years old who received the Ad26.COV2.S COVID-19 vaccine or a placebo.

This rearrangement joins TRBV7-8 to TRBJ2-7, with D unclear. Germline CDR1 SGHVS, CDR2 FQNEAQ. V shed 4 bases and J shed 3 bases, with 4 bases lying between them. CDR3 size: 11 residues. In nucleotides, the CDR3 is TGTGCCAGCAGCTCAGACTACGAGCAGTACTTC. Its translation: CASSSDYEQYF.

The chain combines TRBV6-2 or TRBV6-3 with TRBJ2-1; the D gene is possibly TRBD2 (6 bases). Germline assignment: CDR1 MNHEY and CDR2 SVGEGT. Trimming took off 4 bases at V and 7 bases at J, with 14 bases between the two ends. The CDR3 has 14 residues. In nucleotides, the CDR3 is TGTGCCAGCAGTTCTCTCTTGACTAGAAATGAGCAGTTCTTC. Its protein is CASSSLLTRNEQFF.

This rearrangement joins TRBV28 to TRBJ2-3, with TRBD2 identical over 10 bases. Germline loops: CDR1 MDHEN, CDR2 SYDVKM. The J segment lost 3 bases and the V segment lost 6 bases, leaving 6 bases of the junction unmatched. The CDR3 sequence is 15 residues long. DNA for the CDR3: TGTGCCAGCAGCCGACTAGCGGGCTCGACAGATACGCAGTATTTT. Its protein product is CASSRLAGSTDTQYF.

The chain uses TRBV7-9 and TRBJ2-7; weak D call: TRBD2 (6 bases). Trimming shortened V by 3 bases and J by 13 bases, and 13 bases separated the two germline ends. From germline, CDR1 is SEHNR and CDR2 FQNEAQ (reference sequence). This CDR3 has 11 residues. The CDR3 DNA is TGTGCCAGCAGCTTGGAGGGACCGCATTACTTC. This translates into CASSLEGPHYF.

CDR3 DNA: TGTGCCAGCAGCGCGGACGGTCACTCCTACGAGCAGTACTTC. This sequence encodes CASSADGHSYEQYF. The chain employs TRBV7-2 and TRBJ2-7; D not certain. V gave up 5 bases and J gave up 0 bases, with 11 bases separating them. CDR3 length: 14 amino acids. Germline values: CDR1 SGHTA, CDR2 FQGNSA. Combining the CDR3 with reference TRBV7-2 and TRBJ2-7 gives the whole variable domain GAGVSQSPSNKVTEKGKDVELRCDPISGHTALYWYRQSLGQGLEFLIYFQGNSAPDKSGLPSDRFSAERTGGSVSTLTIQRTQQEDSAVYLCASSADGHSYEQYFGPGTRLTVT.

CDR3 region: CAWNGGGVKNIQYF. Here the CDR3 DNA reads TGTGCCTGGAATGGAGGGGGTGTCAAAAACATTCAGTACTTC. V and J are TRBV30 and TRBJ2-4; D may be TRBD1 or TRBD2 (6 bases each). The CDR3 is made up of 14 amino acids. Trimming shortened V by 4 bases and J by 3 bases, and 13 bases separated the two germline ends. Germline V CDR1 and CDR2: GTSNPN, SVGIG (reference sequence).

As for this clone: Other DNA sequences from this sample encode an identical CDR3 as well. The CDR3 DNA is TGTGCCAGCAGTGATAACTACGAGCAGTACTTC. This gives the protein CASSDNYEQYF. The gene calls are TRBV6-1 and TRBJ2-7; no clear D gene. The CDR3 is 11 amino acids. V was shortened by 3 bases and J by 3 bases, with 3 bases between the two germline ends. The germline V gene encodes CDR1 MNHNS and CDR2 SASEGT.

The chain combines TRBV12-3 or TRBV12-4 with TRBJ2-5, with 7 bases identical to TRBD1. V lost 6 bases and J lost 9; bases outside the gene matches: 10. CDR3 length equals 13 residues. CDR3 DNA: TGTGCCAGCAGCTCCGGGACAGCCGCGGCCCAGTACTTC. This gives the protein CASSSGTAAAQYF.

The V gene is TRBV11-2, the J gene TRBJ2-2; D not resolved. There are 12 residues in the CDR3. In germline, CDR1 is SGHAT, CDR2 FQNNGV. V was trimmed by 7 bases and J by 3 bases, leaving 6 bases between them. CDR3 loop: CASTRYTGELFF. The DNA of the CDR3 is TGTGCCAGCACCCGATACACCGGGGAGCTGTTTTTT. Complete variable domain (other parts from reference TRBV11-2 and TRBJ2-2): EAGVAQSPRYKIIEKRQSVAFWCNPISGHATLYWYQQILGQGPKLLIQFQNNGVVDDSQLPKDRFSAERLKGVDSTLKIQPAKLEDSAVYLCASTRYTGELFFGEGSRLTVL.

The chain employs TRBV7-6 and TRBJ2-7; 10 bases agree with TRBD1. J was trimmed by 6 bases and V by 6 bases; bases with no gene match: 14. Germline values: CDR1 SGHVS, CDR2 FNYEAQ. This CDR3 spans 16 amino acids. In DNA form, the CDR3 reads TGTGCCAGCAGTCGCGACAGGGGGCTCCGGGCAGGCGAGCAGTACTTC. Encoded protein: CASSRDRGLRAGEQYF.

The genes are TRBV19 and TRBJ1-2, with D maybe TRBD1 (5 bases). CDR3 length: 12 residues. Germline CDR1 and CDR2: LNHDA and SQIVND (reference sequence). V was trimmed by 6 bases and J by 5 bases, leaving 10 bases between them. As DNA, the CDR3 is TGTGCCAGTAGCGTGACAGTTTATGGCTACACCTTC. Translated, it gives CASSVTVYGYTF. Full variable domain (outside the CDR3, taken from reference TRBV19 and TRBJ1-2): DGGITQSPKYLFRKEGQNVTLSCEQNLNHDAMYWYRQDPGQGLRLIYYSQIVNDFQKGDIAEGYSVSREKKESFPLTVTSAQKNPTAFYLCASSVTVYGYTFGSGTRLTVV.

The chain has TRBV5-1 and TRBJ1-2; D remains unclear. V lost 7 bases, J lost 2 bases, and 15 bases lay in between. CDR3 length: 14 residues. CDR1 and CDR2 from the germline V gene are SGHRS and YFSETQ. The CDR3 region is CASSGGVYNYGYTF. The CDR3 nucleotides are TGCGCCAGCTCGGGCGGAGTTTACAACTATGGCTACACCTTC.

CDR3 residues: CASSPTEDTQYF. The CDR3, as DNA: TGTGCCAGCTCACCAACAGAAGATACGCAGTATTTT. The chain employs TRBV18 and TRBJ2-3; D is ambiguous. Trimming cost V 2 bases and J 5 bases, with 5 bases left between them. The CDR3 covers 12 residues. Germline CDR1 is KGHSH and CDR2 is LQKENI.

The V gene is TRBV7-6, the J gene TRBJ1-4; D unresolved. There are 15 residues in the CDR3. From germline, CDR1 is SGHVS and CDR2 FNYEAQ. Trimming cost V 4 bases and J 4 bases, with 13 bases left between them. Here the CDR3 DNA reads TGTGCCAGCAGCTCCGGACGGACCCTTAATGAAAAACTGTTTTTT. Translating gives CASSSGRTLNEKLFF.

This chain uses TRBV11-2 with TRBJ2-3, with TRBD2 identical over 7 bases. The CDR3 totals 15 residues. Germline V lookup: CDR1 SGHAT, CDR2 FQNNGV. V lost 0 bases and J lost 4; bases outside the gene matches: 4. The CDR3 protein is CASSLETAGADTQYF. The CDR3 coding sequence is TGTGCCAGCAGCTTAGAAACGGCGGGAGCAGATACGCAGTATTTT.